This T cell receptor (beta chain) was documented in a study of cytomegalovirus exposure and HLA in healthy donors. Study-wide background: Assignment to the Caucasian-associated ancestry cluster applied to around 76% of the approximately 400 genotyped donors. Study observations and caveats: Judged likely to be a sequencing artifact was a cluster of highly shared sequence variants.

A remark on this clone: Its antigen is still unknown.

After removal of 4 bases from V and 5 bases from J, the junction contained 8 bases not matched to a gene. Per germline, CDR1 MDHEN and CDR2 SYDVKM. The CDR3 sequence is 16 residues long. Vbeta (60) and Jbeta (13) primers were used in the PCR. Method: immunoSEQ multiplex PCR; TCRdb's copy keeps in-frame clones and lacks some. The sample holds approximately 100,000 clones, about 85% seen once. The TCR was taken from a middle-aged man in good health and CMV-seropositive. Sequences were obtained from PBMCs. V gene TRBV28 combines with J gene TRBJ2-3; TRBD2 matches 11 bases. The CDR3: CASSSLAGGPGDTQYF. The CDR3 DNA sequence: TGTGCCAGCAGTTCATTAGCGGGAGGGCCTGGAGATACGCAGTATTTT.